The 27 T cell receptor beta chains below come from one sample, sequenced in a study of cytomegalovirus exposure and HLA in healthy donors. PCR involved 60 Vbeta and 13 Jbeta primers. Produced via immunoSEQ multiplex PCR; TCRdb's table is partial and in-frame only. This sample has about 92,000 clones, with 77% found just once. Sample: PBMCs. The origin of the receptors is a man between 45 and 60 years old in good health and CMV-seropositive.

In its sample, this clone was seen once. The J gene is TRBJ1-2, the V gene TRBV28, with D unresolved. Germline CDR1 and CDR2: MDHEN and SYDVKM. The CDR3 consists of 13 residues. The CDR3 region has the DNA TGTGTGATCGGGCGGGGTGGCGGTGATGACTACACCTTC. This translates into CVIGRGGGDDYTF.

The V and J genes are TRBV2 and TRBJ1-1; 7 bases are a match to TRBD1. The trim removed 8 bases at V and 6 bases at J, leaving 9 bases unmatched. Germline lookup yields CDR1 SNHLY and CDR2 FYNNEI. This CDR3 contains 13 residues. This CDR3 is CASFDTGAPEAFF. CDR3 DNA: TGTGCCAGCTTTGATACAGGGGCCCCTGAAGCTTTCTTT.

This clone was found a few times. The chain links TRBV15 to TRBJ1-4; the D gene is possibly TRBD1 (5 bases). There are 13 residues in the CDR3. The ends were cut back, 4 bases at V and 5 bases at J, with 8 bases in the middle. Looked up from germline, CDR1 is LNHNV and CDR2 is YYDKDF (reference sequence). CDR3 loop: CATSINRNEKLFF. The CDR3 nucleotides read TGTGCCACCAGCATTAACAGGAATGAAAAACTGTTTTTT.

A remark on this clone: An end of the junction differs from the germline gene, which may be a read error. This chain links TRBV7-9 with TRBJ2-7, with 11 bases fitting TRBD1. Per germline, CDR1 SEHNR and CDR2 FQNEAQ (reference sequence). The CDR3 runs 15 residues. The CDR3 nucleotides are TGTTCCAGCAGGATCGGGGGGACAGGGGGAAACGAGCAGTACTTC. Encoded protein: CSSRIGGTGGNEQYF. Complete variable domain (other parts from reference TRBV7-9 and TRBJ2-7): DTGVSQNPRHKITKRGQNVTFRCDPISEHNRLYWYRQTLGQGPEFLTYFQNEAQLEKSRLLSDRFSAERPKGSFSTLEIQRTEQGDSAMYLCSSRIGGTGGNEQYFGPGTRLTVT.

The rearrangement joins TRBV9 to TRBJ2-2; D is ambiguous. With 3 bases removed from V and 8 bases from J, the gap between germline ends came to 14 bases. Germline CDR1 is SGDLS and CDR2 is YYNGEE. This CDR3 has 14 amino acids. The CDR3 loop reads CASSARLAPGELFF. The CDR3 DNA sequence: TGTGCCAGCAGCGCCCGACTGGCTCCTGGGGAGCTGTTTTTT.

The sample holds one count of this clone. This chain uses TRBV6-5 with TRBJ1-5; the D is unclear. Between the trimmed V and J ends, which lost 4 bases and 7 bases, there was a span of 8 bases. CDR3 length equals 12 residues. The germline V gene has CDR1 MNHEY and CDR2 SVGAGI. CDR3 in DNA: TGTGCCAGCAGTTCAGGCGACCAGCCCCAGCATTTT. Residues: CASSSGDQPQHF.

The rearrangement links TRBV9 to TRBJ1-2; D gene unclear. CDR3 length: 13 residues. V lost 0 bases, J lost 8 bases, and 11 bases lay in between. In germline, CDR1 is SGDLS, CDR2 YYNGEE. CDR3 nucleotide sequence: TGTGCCAGCAGCGTAGAAAGGGAGGGCGGCTACACCTTC. Translation: CASSVEREGGYTF.

The genes are TRBV6-1 and TRBJ2-1; D not resolved. The germline gives CDR1 MNHNS, CDR2 SASEGT. The CDR3 runs to 13 residues. The germline V and J ends were trimmed by 8 bases and 5 bases, with 13 bases remaining between them. CDR3 sequence: CASGFGRNNEQFF. The CDR3 DNA sequence: TGTGCCAGCGGATTTGGGCGAAACAATGAGCAGTTCTTC.

The V gene is TRBV5-5, the J gene TRBJ2-7; a possible D gene is TRBD1 (5 bases). Trimming shortened V by 0 bases and J by 0 bases, and 10 bases separated the two germline ends. Germline lookup yields CDR1 SGHKS and CDR2 YYEKEE (reference sequence). The CDR3 has 15 amino acids. DNA of the CDR3: TGTGCCAGCAGCTTGGGACAGATTAGCTCCTACGAGCAGTACTTC. Protein: CASSLGQISSYEQYF.

This clone was picked up a small number of times. At the DNA level, this CDR3 is encoded by other sequences in the same sample as well. The chain uses TRBV6-1 and TRBJ1-1, with D unclear. This CDR3 is 13 amino acids long. Trimming removed 0 bases at V and 1 base at J, with 3 bases between. Germline V gives CDR1 MNHNS, CDR2 SASEGT. The CDR3 DNA reads as TGTGCCAGCAGTGAAGCCAGGAACACTGAAGCTTTCTTT. It codes for CASSEARNTEAFF.

The rearrangement joins TRBV14 to TRBJ2-5, with 12 bases identical to TRBD2. The germline gives CDR1 SGHDN, CDR2 FVKESK. Unmatched junction bases numbered 2, after V lost 5 bases and J lost 4 bases. The CDR3 totals 14 residues. CDR3 protein: CASSSTSGGETQYF. The CDR3 DNA follows: TGTGCCAGCAGCTCGACTAGCGGGGGAGAGACCCAGTACTTC. Drawing the rest from reference TRBV14 and TRBJ2-5, the complete variable domain is EAGVTQFPSHSVIEKGQTVTLRCDPISGHDNLYWYRRVMGKEIKFLLHFVKESKQDESGMPNNRFLAERTGGTYSTLKVQPAELEDSGVYFCASSSTSGGETQYFGPGTRLLVL.

The chain links TRBV7-3 to TRBJ1-1; TRBD1 aligns across 7 bases. CDR1 SGHTA and CDR2 FQGTGA come from the germline V gene. The CDR3 sequence is 15 residues long. V trimming: 5 bases; J trimming: 5 bases; junction bases outside the gene matches: 11. The CDR3 region is CASSPRPTGDTEAFF. CDR3 bases: TGTGCCAGCAGCCCACGGCCCACAGGGGATACTGAAGCTTTCTTT. Complete variable domain (other parts from reference TRBV7-3 and TRBJ1-1): GAGVSQTPSNKVTEKGKYVELRCDPISGHTALYWYRQSLGQGPEFLIYFQGTGAADDSGLPNDRFFAVRPEGSVSTLKIQRTERGDSAVYLCASSPRPTGDTEAFFGQGTRLTVV.

The rearrangement uses TRBV5-1 and TRBJ2-3, with 9 positions matching TRBD1. The trim removed 4 bases at V and 6 bases at J, leaving 9 bases unmatched. The germline V gene encodes CDR1 SGHRS and CDR2 YFSETQ. The CDR3 runs 15 residues. The CDR3, as DNA: TGCGCCAGCAGCATAGTCGGGGACAGGGTTGATACGCAGTATTTT. It codes for CASSIVGDRVDTQYF.

The gene calls are TRBV18 and TRBJ1-2; possibly TRBD1 for D (6 bases). CDR1 and CDR2 from the germline V gene are KGHSH and LQKENI. The length of the CDR3 is 13 residues. V gave up 5 bases and J gave up 3 bases, with 10 bases separating them. As DNA, the CDR3 is TGTGCCAGCTCAGAAGGGGGTGACTATGGCTACACCTTC. This codes for CASSEGGDYGYTF.

The V and J genes are TRBV5-1 and TRBJ2-5; 10 bases map to TRBD2. CDR1 is SGHRS and CDR2 is YFSETQ in the germline V gene. V shed 4 bases, J shed 2 bases, and the junction held 17 bases outside the gene matches. This CDR3 spans 19 amino acids. The CDR3 sequence is CASSPFGTSDGSGQETQYF. CDR3 in DNA: TGCGCCAGCAGCCCGTTCGGGACTAGCGACGGGAGTGGGCAAGAGACCCAGTACTTC.

The CDR3 bases are TGTGCCAGCAGCGCCCGCGACAGGGCTAATGAGCAGTTCTTC. The encoded protein is CASSARDRANEQFF. The V gene is TRBV28, the J gene TRBJ2-1; TRBD1 matches 7 bases. The length of the CDR3 is 14 residues. V lost 6 bases, J lost 7 bases, and 9 bases stayed unmatched. The germline CDR1 and CDR2 sequences are MDHEN and SYDVKM.

The chain couples TRBV9 to TRBJ2-3, with a tentative D call TRBD1 (6 bases). V was cut by 0 bases and J by 2 bases, with 19 bases left in between. The CDR3 is made up of 18 amino acids. Germline CDR1 reads SGDLS; CDR2 reads YYNGEE. CDR3 sequence reads: CASSVALSRGRLTDTQYF. In DNA, the CDR3 is TGTGCCAGCAGCGTAGCTCTCAGCAGGGGACGCCTCACAGATACGCAGTATTTT.

The V call is TRBV19, the J call TRBJ2-5, with 11 bases aligning to TRBD2. The J segment lost 2 bases and the V segment lost 0 bases, leaving 5 bases of the junction unmatched. The germline gives CDR1 LNHDA, CDR2 SQIVND (reference sequence). This CDR3 spans 17 amino acids. The CDR3 sequence: CASSIDLASGGQETQYF. CDR3 nucleotide sequence: TGTGCCAGTAGTATAGATCTGGCTAGCGGGGGGCAAGAGACCCAGTACTTC.

This clone was seen a few times. J is TRBJ1-2 and V is TRBV5-4, with D possibly TRBD1 on 6 matching bases. Germline V gene lookup returns CDR1 SGHNT and CDR2 YYREEE (reference sequence). V lost 0 bases and J lost 7, with 10 bases in between. The CDR3 sequence is 13 residues long. CDR3 sequence reads: CASSLAPGAGYTF. The CDR3 DNA follows: TGTGCCAGCAGCTTGGCCCCAGGGGCTGGCTACACCTTC.

V usage is TRBV10-3 and J usage is TRBJ2-5; perhaps TRBD1 as D (6 bases). V was clipped by 4 bases and J by 5 bases, with 11 bases between them. Germline-derived CDR1 and CDR2 are ENHRY and SYGVKD. The CDR3 runs 13 residues. The CDR3 here is CAISARQGETQYF. Here the CDR3 DNA reads TGTGCCATCAGTGCCCGGCAGGGGGAGACCCAGTACTTC.

The gene calls are TRBV9 and TRBJ1-4, with a weak D call TRBD1 (6 bases). Germline loops: CDR1 SGDLS, CDR2 YYNGEE. Deletions cut 4 bases from V and 0 bases from J, with 16 bases between. The CDR3 has 17 residues. CDR3 residues: CASSPLGQPSTNEKLFF. DNA of the CDR3: TGTGCCAGCAGCCCCCTTGGACAGCCTTCAACTAATGAAAAACTGTTTTTT.

The J gene is TRBJ2-7, the V gene TRBV9; TRBD1 might be the D (5 bases). Trimming removed 0 bases from V and 3 bases from J, with 13 bases in between. This CDR3 spans 15 amino acids. The germline V gene encodes CDR1 SGDLS and CDR2 YYNGEE. This chain's CDR3 is CASSVEETAVYEQYF. CDR3 bases: TGTGCCAGCAGCGTAGAAGAGACAGCAGTCTACGAGCAGTACTTC.

The chain employs TRBV30 and TRBJ1-1; no firm D call. Trimming stripped 3 bases from V and 2 bases from J, with 10 bases between. This CDR3 comprises 13 residues. Germline assignment: CDR1 GTSNPN and CDR2 SVGIG (reference sequence). The CDR3 region is CAWRSDLNTEAFF. The DNA for the CDR3 is TGTGCCTGGAGGTCAGATTTAAACACTGAAGCTTTCTTT.

The J gene is TRBJ2-5, the V gene TRBV30; TRBD2 matches 12 bases. This CDR3 is built from 12 residues. V lost 7 bases to trimming and J lost 9 bases; unmatched junction nucleotides: 6. In germline, CDR1 is GTSNPN, CDR2 SVGIG (reference sequence). The CDR3 is CASLGLAGSQYF. CDR3 DNA sequence: TGTGCCTCCCTCGGACTAGCGGGGTCCCAGTACTTC.

In DNA form, the CDR3 reads TGTGCCAGCAGCCAAGATCGACGGGGGGGAACGGATGAGCAGTTCTTC. It is translated as CASSQDRRGGTDEQFF. V usage is TRBV14 and J usage is TRBJ2-1, with 8 nucleotides matching TRBD2. This CDR3 comprises 16 residues. With V trimmed by 0 bases and J by 8 bases, 9 bases remained unmatched. Germline CDR1 and CDR2: SGHDN and FVKESK.

The rearrangement joins TRBV2 to TRBJ2-5, with 7 bases aligning to TRBD1. CDR1 and CDR2 (germline): SNHLY, FYNNEI. With 5 bases clipped from V and 5 bases from J, the junction kept 5 bases outside the gene matches. The CDR3 loop spans 13 amino acids. CDR3 bases: TGTGCCAGCAGTACCGACAGGGCGGAGACCCAGTACTTC. This gives the protein CASSTDRAETQYF. Complete variable domain (other parts from reference TRBV2 and TRBJ2-5): EPEVTQTPSHQVTQMGQEVILRCVPISNHLYFYWYRQILGQKVEFLVSFYNNEISEKSEIFDDQFSVERPDGSNFTLKIRSTKLEDSAMYFCASSTDRAETQYFGPGTRLLVL.

With regard to this clone: One junction end does not reproduce the germline sequence, and a read error may be involved. The genes are TRBV29-1 and TRBJ2-7; a weak D match, TRBD2 (8 bases). Germline lookup yields CDR1 SQVTM and CDR2 ANQGSEA. There are 12 residues in the CDR3. CDR3 in DNA: TGCAGCACTACAGGGGAAGCGGGGGAGCAGCACTTC. The encoded protein is CSTTGEAGEQHF.